This T cell receptor (beta chain) was obtained from a study of control samples from healthy donors and cancer patients. The assay was immunoSEQ multiplex PCR, and TCRdb's table has in-frame clones only and misses some. The table lists 120,000 or so clones, more than 80% of them singletons. CDR1 is SQVTM and CDR2 is ANQGSEA in the germline V gene. The CDR3 is 13 residues long. Trimming cost V 0 bases and J 6 bases, with 9 bases left between them. The sample taken for sequencing was blood. The sequence was obtained from a man between 45 and 60 years old in good health. The rearrangement links TRBV29-1 to TRBJ2-4; no clear D gene. CDR3 DNA sequence: TGCAGCGTTGAAGATGGCCCCATAAACATTCAGTACTTC. Its protein is CSVEDGPINIQYF.